This entry lists 14 T cell receptor beta chains sequenced from one sample in a study of response to subunit inactivated influenza vaccine. TCRdb passed the RT-PCR reads through MiXCR, listing each CDR3 protein once. The table records about 150,000 distinct CDR3 sequences, about 11% of them present only once. This specimen was CD8+ T cells sorted from PBMCs, taken 23 months after vaccination. The source of these receptors is a man between 45 and 75 years old who received an inactivated influenza vaccine.

The sample holds many counts of this clonotype. This may come from a read error, since a much larger clone is one base off. The J gene is TRBJ2-3, the V gene TRBV7-2; 12 positions match TRBD2. Germline V gene lookup returns CDR1 SGHTA and CDR2 FQGNSA. V was clipped by 5 bases and J by 0 bases; unmatched bases: 0. The CDR3 sequence is 15 residues long. The chain's CDR3 is CASSGTSGSTDTQYF. For the CDR3, the DNA is TGTGCCAGCAGCGGGACTAGCGGGAGCACAGATACGCAGTATTTT.

The chain combines TRBV4-3 with TRBJ2-5; D gene unclear. The CDR3 runs 16 residues. Germline CDR1 reads LGHNA; CDR2 reads YSLEER. V was trimmed by 0 bases and J by 3 bases, leaving 14 bases between them. CDR3 DNA sequence: TGCGCCAGCAGCCAAGATAGAACAGTAGTTGAAGAGACCCAGTACTTC. Translating gives CASSQDRTVVEETQYF.

This clonotype has only a few counts. The chain combines TRBV7-8 with TRBJ2-1, with TRBD1 as a possible D gene (7 bases). The length of the CDR3 is 15 residues. Germline values: CDR1 SGHVS, CDR2 FQNEAQ. Trimming stripped 8 bases from V and 2 bases from J, with 16 bases between. The CDR3 sequence is CASGSGGLTYNEQFF. CDR3 bases: TGTGCCAGCGGATCAGGGGGACTTACCTACAATGAGCAGTTCTTC.

The V gene is TRBV4-2, the J gene TRBJ2-5, with TRBD2 matching over 11 bases. Trimming took 4 bases from V and 5 from J; bases not matched to a gene: 18. This CDR3 has 19 amino acids. Looked up from germline, CDR1 is LGHNA and CDR2 is YNFKEQ. CDR3 region: CASSPLGTSGGTYLETQYF. The CDR3 coding sequence is TGTGCCAGCAGCCCCCTTGGAACTAGCGGGGGCACCTACTTGGAGACCCAGTACTTC.

This clonotype was seen at least ten times. The chain recombines TRBV12-3 or TRBV12-4 with TRBJ2-1, with D perhaps TRBD1 (7 bases). There are 13 residues in the CDR3. The V end lost 5 bases, the J end lost 15 bases, and 20 bases lay between the germline ends. The CDR3 DNA follows: TGTGCCAGCAGTCCAACCGACAGGAGGGGGCTGTTCTTC. This sequence encodes CASSPTDRRGLFF.

This chain links TRBV2 with TRBJ2-1, with a weak D call TRBD1 (5 bases). The CDR3 has 15 amino acids. V dropped 0 bases and J dropped 4 bases, with 10 bases sitting between them. Germline lookup yields CDR1 SNHLY and CDR2 FYNNEI. CDR3 amino acids: CASSEAVTAYNEQFF. The CDR3 DNA follows: TGTGCCAGCAGTGAAGCGGTGACAGCATACAATGAGCAGTTCTTC.

The chain recombines TRBV20-1 with TRBJ2-3, with D hard to call. The CDR3 runs 13 residues. Trimming left V 6 bases short and J 3 bases short, with 13 bases between. CDR1 DFQATT and CDR2 SNEGSKA come from the germline V gene (reference sequence). The DNA of the CDR3 is TGCAGTGCCCAGTCGCAAAATACAGATACGCAGTATTTT. It yields the protein CSAQSQNTDTQYF.

This sequence joins TRBV20-1 and TRBJ2-7; D tentatively reads TRBD1 or TRBD2 (5 bases each). Between the trimmed V and J ends, which lost 0 bases and 2 bases, there was a span of 11 bases. The V gene's germline CDR1 is DFQATT and CDR2 SNEGSKA (reference sequence). This CDR3 spans 14 amino acids. The CDR3 nucleotides read TGCAGTGCTAGAGATCCGGGACCCCCCTACGAGCAGTACTTC. Translation gives CSARDPGPPYEQYF.

In its sample, this clonotype was seen a few times. The chain uses TRBV12-3 or TRBV12-4 and TRBJ2-7, with D hard to call. This CDR3 contains 12 residues. Trimming pared 3 bases from V and 4 bases from J, leaving 7 bases between. The CDR3 here is CASSFGDYEQYF. The DNA of the CDR3 is TGTGCCAGCAGTTTTGGGGATTACGAGCAGTACTTC.

This clonotype was counted between two and nine times. DNA for the CDR3: TGTGCCAGCAGCTCCTCCTGGACTGGATCGGGTACCGGGGAGCTGTTTTTT. Encoded protein: CASSSSWTGSGTGELFF. The chain links TRBV7-8 to TRBJ2-2; D possibly corresponds to TRBD2 (5 bases). V lost 4 bases and J 5 bases, leaving 20 bases between the germline ends. CDR3 size: 17 residues. Germline V gives CDR1 SGHVS, CDR2 FQNEAQ.

The genes are TRBV28 and TRBJ2-1, with 8 nucleotides matching TRBD1. The germline V gene has CDR1 MDHEN and CDR2 SYDVKM. CDR3 length equals 15 residues. V shed 6 bases, J shed 2 bases, and the junction held 6 bases outside the gene matches. The CDR3: CASSPGQGTYNEQFF. The CDR3 region has the DNA TGTGCCAGCAGCCCCGGACAGGGAACCTACAATGAGCAGTTCTTC.

This clonotype was seen repeatedly, ten times or more. This chain links TRBV5-6 with TRBJ2-7; TRBD1 matches at 9 bases. V dropped 3 bases and J dropped 5; count of bases not matched to a gene: 9. Germline assignment: CDR1 SGHDT and CDR2 YYEEEE. The CDR3 is 15 amino acids. The CDR3 DNA reads TGTGCCAGCAGCTCCTGGGGGACAGGGTTCAACGAGCAGTACTTC. Amino acids: CASSSWGTGFNEQYF.

V is TRBV7-3 and J is TRBJ2-7; 9 nucleotides agree with TRBD1. CDR1 and CDR2 (germline): SGHTA, FQGTGA. J was trimmed by 3 bases and V by 3 bases; bases with no gene match: 15. CDR3 length: 18 residues. The CDR3, as DNA: TGTGCCAGCAGCTTCGTCCGGGACAGGGAGGTGATAGGCTACGAGCAGTACTTC. Protein sequence: CASSFVRDREVIGYEQYF.

The V gene is TRBV10-3, the J gene TRBJ1-5, with D possibly TRBD1 on 5 matching bases. The germline V gene has CDR1 ENHRY and CDR2 SYGVKD. CDR3 length: 15 residues. The V end lost 6 bases, the J end lost 0 bases, and 12 bases lay between the germline ends. CDR3 sequence (DNA): TGTGCCATCAGGGGGACGGATAATAGCAATCAGCCCCAGCATTTT. As protein: CAIRGTDNSNQPQHF.